A single sample is the source of the 8 T cell receptor beta chains below, sequenced in a study of shared clonotypes between healthy human individuals. Produced via immunoSEQ multiplex PCR; TCRdb's table is partial and in-frame only. Of about 490,000 clones listed, roughly 78% are singletons. The sample taken for sequencing was PBMCs. The origin of the receptors is a woman in her thirties or forties in good health. Some clones in this sample may be carry-over from other donors' samples.

Points on this clone: One base away lies a much larger clone, so this may be a sequencing read error. This sample also contains other DNA sequences that code for the same CDR3. The chain uses TRBV7-2 and TRBJ1-2; 11 bases match TRBD1. The J segment lost 0 bases and the V segment lost 5 bases, leaving 14 bases of the junction unmatched. This CDR3 has 19 residues. Germline V lookup: CDR1 SGHTA, CDR2 FQGNSA. The CDR3 nucleotides read TGTGCCAGCAGCAGGACAGGGGGCGGCTTAACCCCTGCTAACTATGGCTACACCTTC. It is translated as CASSRTGGGLTPANYGYTF.

The CDR3 bases are TGTGCCAGCAGCCCCGGCCCGGACAGGGACACTGAAGCTTTCTTT. Its translation is CASSPGPDRDTEAFF. The chain links TRBV11-2 to TRBJ1-1; 8 bases are shared with TRBD1. J lost 3 bases, V lost 5 bases, and 8 bases had no gene match. Germline lookup yields CDR1 SGHAT and CDR2 FQNNGV. CDR3 size: 15 residues.

The J gene is TRBJ1-4, the V gene TRBV19; D is unresolved. The germline V gene has CDR1 LNHDA and CDR2 SQIVND (reference sequence). V lost 4 bases, J lost 4 bases, and 22 bases lay in between. This CDR3 has 18 amino acids. CDR3 sequence reads: CASSSSPFFGQDNEKLFF. DNA of the CDR3: TGTGCCAGTAGTAGTTCGCCGTTCTTCGGTCAGGATAATGAAAAACTGTTTTTT. Combining the CDR3 with reference TRBV19 and TRBJ1-4 gives the whole variable domain DGGITQSPKYLFRKEGQNVTLSCEQNLNHDAMYWYRQDPGQGLRLIYYSQIVNDFQKGDIAEGYSVSREKKESFPLTVTSAQKNPTAFYLCASSSSPFFGQDNEKLFFGSGTQLSVL.

CDR3 bases: TGTGCCAGCTCCGACAGTCGACGCGGCAATCAGCCCCAGCATTTT. Its translation: CASSDSRRGNQPQHF. The chain carries TRBV2 and TRBJ1-5, with a weak D call TRBD1 (5 bases). This CDR3 spans 15 amino acids. Germline lookup yields CDR1 SNHLY and CDR2 FYNNEI. The germline V and J ends were trimmed by 8 bases and 2 bases, with 16 bases remaining between them.

This clone came up once. The J gene is TRBJ2-3, the V gene TRBV25-1; D is undetermined. Trimming left V 4 bases short and J 1 base short, with 6 bases between. The CDR3 runs 13 residues. CDR1 is MGHDK, CDR2 SYGVNS, per germline. The CDR3, as DNA: TGTGCCAGCAGTGCCGCGGGCACAGATACGCAGTATTTT. Its translation: CASSAAGTDTQYF.

The J gene is TRBJ1-1, the V gene TRBV7-9; D is possibly TRBD1 (5 bases). CDR3 size: 13 residues. Germline loops: CDR1 SEHNR, CDR2 FQNEAQ (reference sequence). Trimming took 3 bases from V and 7 from J, leaving 12 bases between them. For the CDR3, the DNA is TGTGCCAGCAGCTTGGCGCGGGACGGTGAAGCTTTCTTT. As protein: CASSLARDGEAFF.

The V gene is TRBV11-2, the J gene TRBJ2-5, with D perhaps TRBD1 or TRBD2 (5 bases each). The germline gives CDR1 SGHAT, CDR2 FQNNGV. This CDR3 comprises 16 residues. Trimming removed 4 bases at V and 5 bases at J, with 20 bases between. The CDR3 bases are TGTGCCAGCAGCTCCGTAGGGACGTCGAATGTGGAGACCCAGTACTTC. It yields the protein CASSSVGTSNVETQYF.

J is TRBJ1-1 and V is TRBV27; TRBD1 aligns across 9 bases. The V and J ends lost 5 bases and 1 base, in that order; junction bases with no gene match: 5. The CDR3 loop spans 15 amino acids. CDR1 and CDR2 (germline): MNHEY, SMNVEV (reference sequence). The CDR3 is CASSDRDRANTEAFF. The CDR3, as DNA: TGTGCCAGCAGTGACCGGGACAGGGCGAACACTGAAGCTTTCTTT.